Listed here are 4 T cell receptor beta chains from one sample, sequenced in a study of blood T cell repertoires in COVID-19. Produced via immunoSEQ multiplex PCR; TCRdb's table is partial and in-frame only. The sample lists over 250,000 clones; approximately 91% were seen once. Sequences were obtained from peripheral blood. The receptors come from a man aged 50 or older with acute or convalescent COVID-19.

The chain carries TRBV4-1 and TRBJ2-2; D perhaps matches TRBD2 (6 bases). V gave up 0 bases and J gave up 8 bases, with 13 bases separating them. Per the germline V gene, CDR1 is MGHRA and CDR2 is YSYEKL. This CDR3 comprises 15 residues. The CDR3 region is CASSQDGGGVGELFF. The CDR3 DNA reads TGCGCCAGCAGCCAAGATGGGGGAGGCGTGGGGGAGCTGTTTTTT.

The chain's CDR3 is CASSTRQGVTRGYTF. The CDR3 DNA reads TGTGCCAGCAGTACACGACAGGGGGTTACGCGAGGCTACACCTTC. The chain carries TRBV2 and TRBJ1-2; 9 bases align to TRBD1. The germline V gene encodes CDR1 SNHLY and CDR2 FYNNEI. The V gene end was trimmed by 5 bases and the J gene end by 8 bases; junction bases not matched to a gene: 12. CDR3 length: 15 amino acids. The complete variable domain, with remaining parts taken from reference TRBV2 and TRBJ1-2, reads EPEVTQTPSHQVTQMGQEVILRCVPISNHLYFYWYRQILGQKVEFLVSFYNNEISEKSEIFDDQFSVERPDGSNFTLKIRSTKLEDSAMYFCASSTRQGVTRGYTFGSGTRLTVV.

The chain links TRBV5-1 to TRBJ2-1, with 7 bases fitting TRBD2. The CDR3 sequence is 14 residues long. Trimming at V came to 0 bases and at J to 4 bases, leaving 1 base not matched to a gene. CDR1 and CDR2 (germline): SGHRS, YFSETQ. The CDR3 reads CASSLASGYNEQFF. CDR3 nucleotides: TGCGCCAGCAGCTTGGCTAGCGGATACAATGAGCAGTTCTTC.

The V call is TRBV12-3 or TRBV12-4, the J call TRBJ2-1; maybe TRBD2 (5 bases). This CDR3 comprises 12 residues. Trimming left V 3 bases short and J 7 bases short, with 7 bases between. The CDR3 loop is CASSFPGNEQFF. CDR3 DNA sequence: TGTGCCAGCAGTTTCCCGGGAAATGAGCAGTTCTTC.